One sample yielded the 12 T cell receptor beta chains listed below, sequenced in a study of metastatic and nonmetastatic thyroid tumors. Thyroid surgery had not been preceded by any treatment in any patient. TCRdb re-called the PCR reads with MiXCR. The sample comprises approximately 25,000 clones, about a quarter of which are singletons, and about 16% rests with the top ten. Source material: blood. These receptors were collected from a male donor with papillary thyroid cancer or a benign thyroid nodule (not recorded which). Some clones in this sample may be carry-over from other donors' samples.

This clone was counted a few times. This likely comes from a read error, as the CDR3 has no conserved phenylalanine or tryptophan at its end. The rearrangement links TRBV7-6 to TRBJ2-1, with 10 bases that match TRBD2. CDR1 is SGHVS and CDR2 is FNYEAQ in the germline V gene. V lost 3 bases and J lost 7; bases outside the gene matches: 6. The CDR3 covers 15 residues. The CDR3 nucleotides read TGTGCCAGCAGCTTGGGACTAGCGATGGGGAATGAGCAGTTCTAC. Its translation: CASSLGLAMGNEQFY.

This clone showed up many times. Additional DNA sequences in this sample encode the identical CDR3. The chain employs TRBV20-1 and TRBJ2-1; weak D call: TRBD1 (6 bases). The CDR3 consists of 13 residues. Germline CDR1 and CDR2: DFQATT and SNEGSKA (reference sequence). V was pared by 7 bases and J by 0 bases, with 10 bases between. In nucleotides, the CDR3 is TGCAGTGGTGGACAGAGCTCCTACAATGAGCAGTTCTTC. Translating gives CSGGQSSYNEQFF.

J is TRBJ2-2 and V is TRBV20-1; D might be TRBD1 (5 bases). The germline gives CDR1 DFQATT, CDR2 SNEGSKA (reference sequence). CDR3 length: 12 residues. V dropped 3 bases and J dropped 6 bases, with 8 bases sitting between them. Here the CDR3 reads CSASPGPGELFF. DNA for the CDR3: TGCAGTGCTAGCCCAGGGCCCGGGGAGCTGTTTTTT.

The table lists this clone with many counts. The J gene is TRBJ1-5, the V gene TRBV9, with D maybe TRBD1 (5 bases). With 1 base removed from V and 6 bases from J, the gap between germline ends came to 11 bases. The CDR3 loop spans 14 amino acids. Germline CDR1 is SGDLS and CDR2 is YYNGEE. In DNA form, the CDR3 reads TGTGCCAGCAGCGTACAGGGAGGCTCTCAGCCCCAGCATTTT. It specifies CASSVQGGSQPQHF.

Many counts were recorded for this clone. The V call is TRBV20-1, the J call TRBJ2-1; D gene ambiguous. Germline loops: CDR1 DFQATT, CDR2 SNEGSKA (reference sequence). V lost 6 bases to trimming and J lost 9 bases, with 9 bases between them. This CDR3 comprises 10 residues. The chain's CDR3 is CSAKIVEQFF. For the CDR3, the DNA is TGCAGTGCAAAGATAGTTGAGCAGTTCTTC.

About this clone: At one end, the junction sequence differs from germline, possibly due to a read error. The CDR3 region has the DNA TGCGCCAGCAGTTTCCGCGGGTGTACTAGCACAGATACGCAGTACTTT. Translated, it gives CASSFRGCTSTDTQYF. The chain has TRBV5-1 and TRBJ2-3, with TRBD2 as a possible D gene (6 bases). The CDR3 totals 16 residues. Germline loops: CDR1 SGHRS, CDR2 YFSETQ. The full variable domain, completed using reference TRBV5-1 and TRBJ2-3, is KAGVTQTPRYLIKTRGQQVTLSCSPISGHRSVSWYQQTPGQGLQFLFEYFSETQRNKGNFPGRFSGRQFSNSRSEMNVSTLELGDSALYLCASSFRGCTSTDTQYFGPGTRLTVL.

This clone occurred many times. This chain uses TRBV19 with TRBJ2-6, with D unclear. Germline V CDR1 and CDR2: LNHDA, SQIVND (reference sequence). Trimming took off 10 bases at V and 0 bases at J, with 16 bases between the two ends. The length of the CDR3 is 16 residues. Written as DNA, the CDR3 is TGTGCCACCGTGGACCTCACGACCTCTGGGGCCAACGTCCTGACTTTC. Protein sequence: CATVDLTTSGANVLTF. The full variable domain, in which reference TRBV19 and TRBJ2-6 provide the parts outside the CDR3, is DGGITQSPKYLFRKEGQNVTLSCEQNLNHDAMYWYRQDPGQGLRLIYYSQIVNDFQKGDIAEGYSVSREKKESFPLTVTSAQKNPTAFYLCATVDLTTSGANVLTFGAGSRLTVL.

In its sample, this clone was seen many times. The genes are TRBV27 and TRBJ1-2; 9 bases line up with TRBD1. CDR3 length equals 13 residues. Per germline, CDR1 MNHEY and CDR2 SMNVEV (reference sequence). V trimming: 8 bases; J trimming: 5 bases; junction bases outside the gene matches: 6. The CDR3 nucleotides are TGTGCCAGCCGACGGGACAGGGAATATGGCTACACCTTC. This sequence encodes CASRRDREYGYTF.

This clone appeared many times. CDR3 bases: TGTGCCAGCAACGGATTCCTTCAGGGGACTAAGAATTCACCCCTCCACTTT. Amino acid sequence: CASNGFLQGTKNSPLHF. The chain uses TRBV2 and TRBJ1-6; possibly TRBD1 for D (6 bases). The germline V gene encodes CDR1 SNHLY and CDR2 FYNNEI. Trimming pared 7 bases from V and 7 bases from J, leaving 23 bases between. This CDR3 is 17 amino acids long.

This clone appeared many times. The chain recombines TRBV20-1 with TRBJ2-5, with D tentatively TRBD2 (6 bases). There are 12 residues in the CDR3. Looked up from germline, CDR1 is DFQATT and CDR2 is SNEGSKA (reference sequence). V was shortened by 7 bases and J by 2 bases, with 11 bases between the two germline ends. The CDR3 DNA follows: TGCAGTGGGGCGGGGCCACAAGAGACCCAGTACTTC. This translates into CSGAGPQETQYF.

The table lists this clone with many counts. This chain joins TRBV3-1 and TRBJ2-1; D perhaps matches TRBD2 (6 bases). The V and J ends lost 2 bases and 14 bases respectively, with 13 bases between them. The CDR3 extends over 12 amino acids. CDR1 is LGHDT and CDR2 is YNNKEL in the germline V gene (reference sequence). The CDR3 region is CASSQPGSGEFF. CDR3 nucleotide sequence: TGTGCCAGCAGCCAACCCGGGAGTGGGGAGTTCTTC.

By its share, this clone is medium-sized. The chain joins TRBV20-1 to TRBJ2-7, with 9 bases fitting TRBD2. The V gene's germline CDR1 is DFQATT and CDR2 SNEGSKA (reference sequence). Trimming removed 3 bases from V and 3 bases from J; junction bases left unmatched: 3. The CDR3 covers 13 residues. The CDR3 here is CSASLAGRYEQYF. The CDR3, as DNA: TGCAGTGCTAGTCTAGCGGGACGCTACGAGCAGTACTTC.